This record looks at one T cell receptor (beta chain) sequence and its context. Its antigen is undetermined. The germline V gene encodes CDR1 MNHEY and CDR2 SVGAGI. V was cut by 2 bases and J by 5 bases, with 12 bases left in between. The CDR3 is 14 residues long. This record comes from a study of response to subunit inactivated influenza vaccine. Study-wide findings and caveats: T cells newly recruited by each seasonal influenza vaccination are few, the authors suggested.

MiXCR, run by TCRdb on the RT-PCR reads, gives a single entry per CDR3 protein. This sample carries about 700,000 distinct CDR3 sequences, around 14% of them seen once, and the ten largest clones take 6% to 8%. This chain links TRBV6-5 with TRBJ2-5; a weak D match, TRBD2 (5 bases). Sample: PBMCs from blood, taken around 15 days before vaccination. The receptor was derived from a man aged 45-65 years who received an inactivated influenza vaccine. This CDR3 reads CASSYQSRGETQYF. CDR3 nucleotide sequence: TGTGCCAGCAGTTACCAGAGTAGAGGGGAGACCCAGTACTTC.